One and the same sample provided the 14 T cell receptor beta chains below, sequenced in a study of early T cells in non-severe SARS-CoV-2 infection. TCRdb re-called the 5' RACE reads with MiXCR, one entry per CDR3 protein. The sample lists 70,000 or so distinct CDR3 sequences; about 4.9% were seen once. The sequencing used whole blood, collected at baseline. All receptors derive from an adult who was a healthcare worker with PCR-confirmed SARS-CoV-2 infection or an uninfected control (not recorded which). The donor label of this sample is uncertain.

The table lists this clonotype with many counts. The DNA of the CDR3 is TGCAGTGCTAGTCCCCCTAACAAGGGGGATGAGCAGTTCTTC. This encodes CSASPPNKGDEQFF. The V and J genes are TRBV20-1 and TRBJ2-1; D might be TRBD1 (6 bases). The CDR3 loop spans 14 amino acids. V dropped 3 bases and J dropped 8 bases, with 17 bases sitting between them. From germline, CDR1 is DFQATT and CDR2 SNEGSKA (reference sequence).

This clonotype showed up just a few times. This chain joins TRBV10-1 and TRBJ2-5; 7 positions agree with TRBD2. The CDR3 contains 15 residues. Germline values: CDR1 WNHNN, CDR2 SYGVQD (reference sequence). With 0 bases clipped from V and 4 bases from J, the junction kept 5 bases outside the gene matches. The CDR3 protein is CASSESRGGGETQYF. The CDR3 nucleotides read TGCGCCAGCAGTGAGTCCCGTGGCGGGGGAGAGACCCAGTACTTC.

Only a few counts were recorded for this clonotype. CDR3: CASSHEGSSYEQYF. In DNA form, the CDR3 reads TGTGCCAGCAGCCACGAGGGGAGCTCCTACGAGCAGTACTTC. The rearrangement uses TRBV6-5 and TRBJ2-7; D possibly uses TRBD1 or TRBD2 (5 bases each). Germline V gene sequence: CDR1 MNHEY, CDR2 SVGAGI. This CDR3 has 14 amino acids. V was shortened by 6 bases and J by 0 bases, with 12 bases between the two germline ends.

This clonotype was counted at least ten times. CDR3 sequence (DNA): TGTGCCAGCAGCCCGTTCGCTGTCGGACAGGCCAATTCACCCCTCCACTTT. It yields the protein CASSPFAVGQANSPLHF. The rearrangement uses TRBV13 and TRBJ1-6; 7 bases fit TRBD1. The CDR3 has 17 residues. CDR1 is PRHDT and CDR2 is FYEKMQ in the germline V gene (reference sequence). The V and J ends lost 5 bases and 7 bases, in that order; junction bases with no gene match: 14.

This clonotype was counted between two and nine times. The rearrangement links TRBV10-3 to TRBJ1-2; D unresolved. CDR3 size: 13 residues. Germline loops: CDR1 ENHRY, CDR2 SYGVKD. The ends were cut back, 2 bases at V and 7 bases at J, with 11 bases in the middle. The DNA of the CDR3 is TGTGCCATCAGTGAGGGACCACGGAGTGGCTACACCTTC. Translation: CAISEGPRSGYTF.

This clonotype has a count of ten or more. The rearrangement uses TRBV6-6 and TRBJ2-2; D gene ambiguous. The CDR3 has 15 residues. Between the trimmed V and J ends, which lost 6 bases and 11 bases, there was a span of 22 bases. CDR1 MNHNY and CDR2 SVGAGI come from the germline V gene (reference sequence). The CDR3 coding sequence is TGTGCCAGCAGCACGCAAGGCGGAAGAGTTAGCGAGCTGTTTTTT. Residues: CASSTQGGRVSELFF.

The table lists this clonotype with many counts. This chain joins TRBV12-3 or TRBV12-4 and TRBJ2-2; D ambiguous. V was pared by 7 bases and J by 2 bases, with 11 bases between. This CDR3 comprises 14 residues. Written as DNA, the CDR3 is TGTGCCAGCATAAGAAGCCAAAACACCGGGGAGCTGTTTTTT. This sequence encodes CASIRSQNTGELFF.

This clonotype was recorded at least ten times. The chain is built from TRBV20-1 and TRBJ2-7; D may match TRBD1 or TRBD2 (5 bases each). Trimming took 0 bases from V and 1 from J, leaving 22 bases between them. The CDR3 contains 18 residues. Germline V gene sequence: CDR1 DFQATT, CDR2 SNEGSKA (reference sequence). In nucleotides, the CDR3 is TGCAGTGCTAGAGATCAGGACCAACCGGGACCTAGGTCCTACGAGCAGTACTTC. It specifies CSARDQDQPGPRSYEQYF.

This clonotype was picked up many times. The rearrangement links TRBV10-3 to TRBJ1-2; D is uncertain. The CDR3 is 15 amino acids. Germline V gene sequence: CDR1 ENHRY, CDR2 SYGVKD. Trimming stripped 4 bases from V and 1 base from J, with 13 bases between. Here the CDR3 DNA reads TGTGCCATCAGTGCGGTCAGCATCAATAACTATGGCTACACCTTC. This gives the protein CAISAVSINNYGYTF.

This clonotype has a count of ten or more. The chain has TRBV11-2 and TRBJ1-6, with D possibly matching TRBD1 (6 bases). Per the germline V gene, CDR1 is SGHAT and CDR2 is FQNNGV. V gave up 8 bases and J gave up 2 bases, with 19 bases separating them. The length of the CDR3 is 17 residues. For the CDR3, the DNA is TGTGCCAGCCTTTCCTTAGGGCAGGGGACCTATAATTCACCCCTCCACTTT. Encoded protein: CASLSLGQGTYNSPLHF.

The sample holds many counts of this clonotype. The genes are TRBV7-8 and TRBJ2-7; no firm D call. CDR3 length: 16 amino acids. The germline gives CDR1 SGHVS, CDR2 FQNEAQ. The V gene lost 0 bases and the J gene lost 3 bases, with 15 bases spanning the gap. The CDR3 loop is CASSLARPRINYEQYF. DNA of the CDR3: TGTGCCAGCAGCTTAGCGCGACCCAGGATAAACTACGAGCAGTACTTC.

This clonotype came up many times. The chain has TRBV7-6 and TRBJ2-1; D is undetermined. The V end was cut by 5 bases, the J end by 2 bases, with 13 bases between. CDR1 and CDR2 from the germline V gene are SGHVS and FNYEAQ. The CDR3 loop spans 15 amino acids. The CDR3 sequence: CASSPSSFTYNEQFF. Written as DNA, the CDR3 is TGTGCCAGCAGCCCGTCAAGTTTCACCTACAATGAGCAGTTCTTC.

J is TRBJ1-1 and V is TRBV19; D perhaps matches TRBD1 (6 bases). Germline loops: CDR1 LNHDA, CDR2 SQIVND (reference sequence). CDR3 length: 15 amino acids. Trimming removed 9 bases from V and 3 bases from J, with 20 bases in between. For the CDR3, the DNA is TGTGCCAGCTTGAGGGGGACCCCGGCTCACACTGAAGCTTTCTTT. Protein product: CASLRGTPAHTEAFF.

The J gene is TRBJ1-1, the V gene TRBV7-9, with D possibly matching TRBD1 (5 bases). CDR1 and CDR2 (germline): SEHNR, FQNEAQ (reference sequence). V was pared by 3 bases and J by 4 bases, with 9 bases between. The CDR3 runs 13 residues. The CDR3 sequence is CASSLRRGTEAFF. CDR3 DNA sequence: TGTGCCAGCAGCTTGCGTAGGGGCACTGAAGCTTTCTTT.